This T cell receptor (beta chain) is from a study of blood T cells in healthy people across ages. Study information: Capture via template switching afforded approximately one barcoded beta molecule per two T cells.

The use of a sample-barcoded 5' primer and a J-beta primer mix characterized a second PCR of roughly 6 to 11 cycles. Each CDR3 protein is one row after TCRdb ran MiXCR on the 5' RACE reads. The sample has some 1.4 million distinct CDR3 sequences, 42% seen once; the top ten hold roughly 7.9%. Germline CDR1 SEHNR, CDR2 FQNEAQ (reference sequence). The CDR3 covers 14 residues. V lost 4 bases and J lost 0; bases outside the gene matches: 3. The material sequenced was blood. This TCR was recovered from a woman aged 18-30 years in good health. The rearrangement uses TRBV7-9 and TRBJ2-7; 7 bases agree with TRBD2. The CDR3 coding sequence is TGTGCCAGCAGCTCTAGCGGCTACTCCTACGAGCAGTACTTC. It yields the protein CASSSSGYSYEQYF.